This T cell receptor beta chain was sequenced for a study of tissue T cells after allogeneic stem cell transplantation. This research-autopsy study prospectively enrolled adult allogeneic hematopoietic cell transplant recipients with steroid-refractory graft-versus-host disease. All graft-versus-host disease patients had gastrointestinal involvement and received several lines of directed therapy. The data were produced by immunoSEQ multiplex PCR, yet TCRdb's version contains in-frame clones alone and is incomplete. The data show about 2,700 clones, approximately 70% seen once. Per the germline V gene, CDR1 is SGHVS and CDR2 is FQNEAQ. Deletions cut 5 bases from V and 2 bases from J, with 4 bases between. There are 11 residues in the CDR3.

The sequencing here drew on colon tissue, taken at autopsy. This TCR was recovered from an older male patient with steroid-refractory graft-versus-host disease after an allogeneic stem cell transplant. Some T cells may have come from the graft donor. The chain uses TRBV7-8 and TRBJ2-7; D unclear. The CDR3: CASSITYEQYF. DNA for the CDR3: TGTGCCAGCAGCATCACCTACGAGCAGTACTTC.